These T cell receptor beta chains were read from a single sample in a study of T-cell reconstitution after alpha-beta-depleted transplantation in children. TCRdb redid the calling of the PCR reads with MiXCR, one entry per CDR3 protein. The table shows a few hundred thousand distinct CDR3 sequences, with 25% to 30% occurring only once. Sample: PBMCs, taken before TCRalphabeta/CD19-depleted stem cell transplant. The receptors were gathered from a boy under three years old with Wiskott-Aldrich syndrome, due to receive a stem cell transplant. CDR3s include the opening cysteine and the closing phenylalanine or tryptophan. D genes are given only for firm matches. The size entry is marked missing in some rows and otherwise reads once, few, many or a size class.

>TRBJ2-7|TRBD2|few|TRBV12-3/TRBV12-4
CASSLFRLAGLYEQYF
TGTGCCAGCAGTTTGTTCAGGCTAGCGGGCCTCTACGAGCAGTACTTC
>TRBJ2-5|TRBD1|few|TRBV29-1
CSVETDRVQETQYF
TGCAGCGTTGAAACGGACAGGGTCCAAGAGACCCAGTACTTC
>TRBJ2-2|TRBD2|NA|TRBV5-1
CASSLSSSGSAGELFF
TGCGCCAGCAGCTTAAGTTCTAGCGGGAGCGCCGGGGAGCTGTTTTTT
>TRBJ2-7|TRBD2|few|TRBV12-3/TRBV12-4
CASRGLAGSAYEQYF
TGTGCCAGCAGAGGCCTAGCGGGAAGTGCCTACGAGCAGTACTTC
>TRBJ2-1|TRBD2|NA|TRBV25-1
CASSVLAGGSGEQFF
TGTGCCAGCAGTGTCCTAGCGGGAGGTTCGGGGGAGCAGTTCTTC
>TRBJ2-7|NA|NA|TRBV29-1
CSGLVWGAHEQYF
TGCAGCGGCCTCGTCTGGGGTGCCCACGAGCAGTACTTC
>TRBJ2-3|NA|few|TRBV5-1
CASSFIAMSADTQYF
TGCGCCAGCAGCTTCATTGCAATGAGCGCAGATACGCAGTATTTT
>TRBJ2-5|TRBD2|NA|TRBV5-1
CASKVIAGGFQETQYF
TGCGCCAGCAAAGTAATAGCGGGAGGGTTTCAAGAGACCCAGTACTTC
>TRBJ2-1|NA|few|TRBV9
CASSVVGSTYNEQFF
TGTGCCAGCAGCGTAGTGGGGAGTACCTACAATGAGCAGTTCTTC
>TRBJ2-5|NA|NA|TRBV29-1
CSVDIQSQETQYF
TGCAGCGTTGATATACAATCTCAAGAGACCCAGTACTTC
>TRBJ2-1|NA|NA|TRBV7-8
CASGVRYNEQFF
TGTGCCAGCGGAGTACGATACAATGAGCAGTTCTTC
>TRBJ2-4|TRBD1|NA|TRBV6-2/TRBV6-3
CASKPSGTGDFGGSAKNIQYF
TGTGCCAGCAAACCTTCCGGGACAGGGGATTTCGGGGGGTCGGCCAAAAACATTCAGTACTTC
>TRBJ2-1|NA|few|TRBV20-1
CSAVLRGRSSYNEQFF
TGCAGTGCTGTTTTGAGGGGGAGGAGCTCCTACAATGAGCAGTTCTTC
>TRBJ2-1|TRBD2|few|TRBV4-2
CASSQDGLAGVEQFF
TGTGCCAGCAGCCAAGACGGACTAGCGGGAGTTGAGCAGTTCTTC
>TRBJ1-5|TRBD1|once|TRBV20-1
CSARIGTGGNQPQHF
TGCAGTGCTAGGATCGGGACAGGGGGCAATCAGCCCCAGCATTTT
>TRBJ2-1|NA|NA|TRBV7-2
CAAVRPAWGNEQFF
TGTGCCGCCGTCAGGCCAGCGTGGGGAAATGAGCAGTTCTTC